The rows below give T cell receptor beta chains drawn from one sample of a study of long-term antiretroviral therapy in people with HIV. Here immunoSEQ multiplex PCR was the method, and the copy in TCRdb shows in-frame clones only, minus some. Of around 7,400 clones listed, 81% are singletons. This material consisted of unsorted PBMCs, taken 2.5 to 2.7 years before starting antiretroviral therapy. These receptors all come from a man aged 40-49 years with HIV. Each CDR3 is given with its conserved first and last residue. The order of the fields is V gene, J gene, clone size, D gene, CDR3 length, CDR3 protein, CDR3 DNA. D genes are given only for firm matches. Size values are once, few and many counts, or a class for expanded clones, and some rows have none.

TRBV6-5,TRBJ2-7,few,TRBD2,16,CASSSSTSGGLYEQYF,TGTGCCAGCAGTTCCTCGACTAGCGGGGGACTCTACGAGCAGTACTTC
TRBV5-1,TRBJ2-7,.,TRBD1,13,CASSLTGGYEQYF,TGCGCCAGCAGCTTGACAGGGGGCTACGAGCAGTACTTC
TRBV2,TRBJ1-5,few,.,12,CASSEVSQPQHF,TGTGCCAGCAGTGAAGTGAGTCAGCCCCAGCATTTT
TRBV19,TRBJ1-1,.,TRBD1,15,CASSTTNRGEVGAFF,TGTGCCAGTAGTACCACCAACAGGGGTGAAGTGGGGGCTTTCTTT
TRBV7-2,TRBJ2-2,.,TRBD2,16,CASSAPLSGGGGELFF,TGTGCCAGCAGCGCCCCACTGAGCGGGGGCGGCGGGGAGCTGTTTTTT
TRBV18,TRBJ1-6,once,.,16,CASSPITGPKNSPLHF,TGTGCCAGCTCACCGATTACAGGGCCGAAAAATTCACCCCTCCACTTT
TRBV9,TRBJ2-2,.,.,16,CASSISGTRNTGELFF,TGTGCCAGCAGCATTTCCGGGACAAGAAACACCGGGGAGCTGTTTTTT
TRBV7-3,TRBJ2-2,.,TRBD1,15,CASSSPQGAGGELFF,TGTGCCAGCAGCTCCCCCCAGGGGGCGGGCGGGGAGCTGTTTTTT
TRBV11-2,TRBJ1-5,.,.,15,CASSPHAGSNQPQHF,TGTGCCAGCAGCCCCCATGCAGGCTCTAATCAGCCCCAGCATTTT
TRBV23-1,TRBJ1-5,.,TRBD1,15,CASSQGQGSNQPQHF,TGCGCCAGCAGTCAAGGACAGGGCAGCAATCAGCCCCAGCATTTT
TRBV10-3,TRBJ2-7,.,TRBD2,15,CAISESAGGRNEQYF,TGTGCCATCAGTGAGTCCGCGGGGGGCCGAAACGAGCAGTACTTC
TRBV7-6,TRBJ2-7,.,TRBD1,14,CASSSGTGPLEQYF,TGTGCCAGCAGCTCCGGGACAGGGCCCTTGGAGCAGTACTTC
TRBV19,TRBJ2-7,.,TRBD2,16,CASRLIIAGSLYEQYF,TGTGCCAGCCGGCTGATCATAGCGGGGTCTCTCTACGAGCAGTACTTC
TRBV4-3,TRBJ2-7,.,.,13,CASSQDGGGEQYF,TGCGCCAGCAGCCAAGATGGGGGTGGCGAGCAGTACTTC
TRBV13,TRBJ2-7,.,TRBD2,15,CASSAPGTSVYEQYF,TGTGCCAGCAGCGCTCCCGGGACTAGCGTCTACGAGCAGTACTTC
TRBV5-1,TRBJ1-4,.,.,15,CASSLVGRGVEKLFF,TGCGCCAGCAGCTTGGTGGGGCGCGGCGTGGAAAAACTGTTTTTT
TRBV6-5,TRBJ2-3,.,TRBD2,14,CASRRTSGTDTQYF,TGTGCCAGCAGGAGGACTAGCGGCACAGATACGCAGTATTTT
TRBV4-1,TRBJ1-5,.,.,14,CASSQGIGNQPQHF,TGCGCCAGCAGCCAGGGGATCGGCAATCAGCCCCAGCATTTT